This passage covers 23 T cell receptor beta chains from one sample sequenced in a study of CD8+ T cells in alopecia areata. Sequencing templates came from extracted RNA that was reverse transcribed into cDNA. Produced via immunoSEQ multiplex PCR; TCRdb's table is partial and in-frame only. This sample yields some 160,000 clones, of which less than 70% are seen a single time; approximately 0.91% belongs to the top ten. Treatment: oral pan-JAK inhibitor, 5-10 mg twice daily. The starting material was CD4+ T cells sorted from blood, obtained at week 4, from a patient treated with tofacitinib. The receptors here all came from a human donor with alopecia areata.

The CDR3 region is CASSEVRNEQFF. The DNA for the CDR3 is TGTGCCAGCAGTGAAGTAAGGAATGAGCAGTTCTTC. The V gene is TRBV6-1, the J gene TRBJ2-1; the D is unclear. This CDR3 comprises 12 residues. Germline CDR1 reads MNHNS; CDR2 reads SASEGT. V was clipped by 1 base and J by 7 bases, with 5 bases between them.

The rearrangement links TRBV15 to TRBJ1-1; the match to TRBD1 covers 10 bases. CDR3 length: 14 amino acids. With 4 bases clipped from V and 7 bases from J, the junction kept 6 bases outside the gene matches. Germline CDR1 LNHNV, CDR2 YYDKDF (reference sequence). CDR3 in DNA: TGTGCCACCAGCATCCCAGACAGGGGGCTTGAAGCTTTCTTT. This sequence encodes CATSIPDRGLEAFF.

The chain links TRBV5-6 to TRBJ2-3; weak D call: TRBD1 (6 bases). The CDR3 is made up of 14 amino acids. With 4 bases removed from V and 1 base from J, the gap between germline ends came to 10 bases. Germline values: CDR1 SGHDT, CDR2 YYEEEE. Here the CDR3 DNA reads TGTGCCAGCAGCCGGGGACAAGGCACAGATACGCAGTATTTT. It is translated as CASSRGQGTDTQYF.

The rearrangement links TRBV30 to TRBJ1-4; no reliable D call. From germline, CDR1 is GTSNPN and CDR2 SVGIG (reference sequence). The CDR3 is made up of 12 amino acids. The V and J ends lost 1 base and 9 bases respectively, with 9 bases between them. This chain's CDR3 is CAWSAGGQKLFF. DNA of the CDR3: TGTGCCTGGAGTGCCGGCGGACAAAAACTGTTTTTT.

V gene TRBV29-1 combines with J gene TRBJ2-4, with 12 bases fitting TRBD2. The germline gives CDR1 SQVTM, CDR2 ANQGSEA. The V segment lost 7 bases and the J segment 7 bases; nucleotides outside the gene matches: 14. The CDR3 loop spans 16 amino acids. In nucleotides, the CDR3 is TGCAGCGCCGGAGGCGGGTCTAGCGGGGGGGAGAACATTCAGTACTTC. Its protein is CSAGGGSSGGENIQYF.

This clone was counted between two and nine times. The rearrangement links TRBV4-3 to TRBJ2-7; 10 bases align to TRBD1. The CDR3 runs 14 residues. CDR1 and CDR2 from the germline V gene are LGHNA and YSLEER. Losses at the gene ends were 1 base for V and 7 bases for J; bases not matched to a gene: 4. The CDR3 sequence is CASSQGQGASEQYF. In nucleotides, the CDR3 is TGCGCCAGCAGCCAAGGACAGGGGGCGAGTGAGCAGTACTTC.

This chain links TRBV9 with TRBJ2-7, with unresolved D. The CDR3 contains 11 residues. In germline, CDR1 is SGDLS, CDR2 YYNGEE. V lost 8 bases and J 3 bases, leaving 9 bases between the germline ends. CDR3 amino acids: CASGSNYEQYF. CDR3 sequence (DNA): TGTGCCAGTGGATCGAACTACGAGCAGTACTTC.

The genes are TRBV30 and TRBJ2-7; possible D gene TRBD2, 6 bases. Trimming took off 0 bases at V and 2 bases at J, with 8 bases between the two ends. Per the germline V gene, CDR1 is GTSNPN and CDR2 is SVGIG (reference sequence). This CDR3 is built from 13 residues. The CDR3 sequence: CAWSVGGAYEQYF. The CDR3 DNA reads TGTGCCTGGAGTGTCGGAGGGGCCTACGAGCAGTACTTC.

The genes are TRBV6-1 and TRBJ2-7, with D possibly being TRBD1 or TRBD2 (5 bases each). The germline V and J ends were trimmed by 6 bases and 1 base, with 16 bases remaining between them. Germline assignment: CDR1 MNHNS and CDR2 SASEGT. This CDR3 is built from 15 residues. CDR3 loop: CASSLIWDGSYEQYF. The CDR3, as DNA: TGTGCCAGCAGCCTCATTTGGGACGGATCCTACGAGCAGTACTTC.

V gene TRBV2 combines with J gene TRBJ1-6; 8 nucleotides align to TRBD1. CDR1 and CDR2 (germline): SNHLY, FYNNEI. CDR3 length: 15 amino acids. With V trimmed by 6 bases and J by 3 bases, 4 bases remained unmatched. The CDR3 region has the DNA TGTGCCAGCAGCCGAACAGGGGGCTATAATTCACCCCTCCACTTT. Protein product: CASSRTGGYNSPLHF. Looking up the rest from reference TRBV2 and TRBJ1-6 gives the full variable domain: EPEVTQTPSHQVTQMGQEVILRCVPISNHLYFYWYRQILGQKVEFLVSFYNNEISEKSEIFDDQFSVERPDGSNFTLKIRSTKLEDSAMYFCASSRTGGYNSPLHFGNGTRLTVT.

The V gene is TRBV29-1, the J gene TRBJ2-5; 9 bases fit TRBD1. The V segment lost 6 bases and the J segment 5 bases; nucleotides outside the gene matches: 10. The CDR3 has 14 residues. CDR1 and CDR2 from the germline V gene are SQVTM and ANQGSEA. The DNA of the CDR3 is TGCAGCGTGACCGGACAGGGGAACAGGGAGACCCAGTACTTC. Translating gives CSVTGQGNRETQYF. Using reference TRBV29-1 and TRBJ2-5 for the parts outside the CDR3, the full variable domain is SAVISQKPSRDICQRGTSLTIQCQVDSQVTMMFWYRQQPGQSLTLIATANQGSEATYESGFVIDKFPISRPNLTFSTLTVSNMSPEDSSIYLCSVTGQGNRETQYFGPGTRLLVL.

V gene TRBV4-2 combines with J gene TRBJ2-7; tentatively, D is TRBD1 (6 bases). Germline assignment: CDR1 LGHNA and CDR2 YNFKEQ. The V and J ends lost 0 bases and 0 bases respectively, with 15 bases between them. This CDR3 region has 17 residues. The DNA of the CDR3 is TGTGCCAGCAGCCAAGATCCCCGGGACAAGACCTCCTACGAGCAGTACTTC. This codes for CASSQDPRDKTSYEQYF.

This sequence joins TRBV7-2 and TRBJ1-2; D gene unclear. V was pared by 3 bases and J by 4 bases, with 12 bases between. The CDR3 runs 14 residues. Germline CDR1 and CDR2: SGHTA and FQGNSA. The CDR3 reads CASSFGQPSYGYTF. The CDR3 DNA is TGTGCCAGCAGCTTCGGTCAGCCCTCCTATGGCTACACCTTC.

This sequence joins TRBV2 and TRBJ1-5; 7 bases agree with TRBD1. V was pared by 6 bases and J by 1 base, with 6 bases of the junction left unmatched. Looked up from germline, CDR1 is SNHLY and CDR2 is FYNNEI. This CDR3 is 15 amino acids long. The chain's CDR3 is CASRVGQASNQPQHF. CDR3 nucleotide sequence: TGTGCCAGCAGGGTTGGACAGGCGAGCAATCAGCCCCAGCATTTT.

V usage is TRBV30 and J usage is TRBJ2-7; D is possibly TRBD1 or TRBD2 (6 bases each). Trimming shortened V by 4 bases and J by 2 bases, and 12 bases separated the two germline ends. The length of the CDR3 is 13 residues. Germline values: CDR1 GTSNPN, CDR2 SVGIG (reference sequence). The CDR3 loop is CAWNGGTTYEQYF. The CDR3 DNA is TGTGCCTGGAACGGGGGCACAACCTACGAGCAGTACTTC.

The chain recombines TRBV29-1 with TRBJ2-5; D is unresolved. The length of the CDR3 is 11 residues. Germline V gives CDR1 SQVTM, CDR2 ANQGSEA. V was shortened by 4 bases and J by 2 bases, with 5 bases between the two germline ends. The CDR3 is CSVGFQETQYF. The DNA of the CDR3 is TGCAGCGTTGGGTTTCAAGAGACCCAGTACTTC.

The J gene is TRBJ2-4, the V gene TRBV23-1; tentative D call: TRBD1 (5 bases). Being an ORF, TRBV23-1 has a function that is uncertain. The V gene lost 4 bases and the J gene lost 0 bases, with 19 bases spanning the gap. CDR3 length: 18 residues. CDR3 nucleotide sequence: TGCGCCAGCAGTCGCGGTAGGGGCGTGAACTTAGCCAAAAACATTCAGTACTTC. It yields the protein CASSRGRGVNLAKNIQYF.

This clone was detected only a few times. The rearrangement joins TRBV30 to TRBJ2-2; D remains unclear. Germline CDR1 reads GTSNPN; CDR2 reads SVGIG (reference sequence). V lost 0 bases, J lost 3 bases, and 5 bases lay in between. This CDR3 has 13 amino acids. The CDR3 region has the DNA TGTGCCTGGAGTGTACGGGACACCGGGGAGCTGTTTTTT. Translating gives CAWSVRDTGELFF.

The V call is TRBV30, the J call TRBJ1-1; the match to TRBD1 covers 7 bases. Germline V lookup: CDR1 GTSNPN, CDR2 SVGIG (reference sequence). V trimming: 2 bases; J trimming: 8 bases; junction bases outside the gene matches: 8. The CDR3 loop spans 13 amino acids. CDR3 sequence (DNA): TGTGCCTGGAGTAAACTAGACAGGGCCGAAGCTTTCTTT. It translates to CAWSKLDRAEAFF.

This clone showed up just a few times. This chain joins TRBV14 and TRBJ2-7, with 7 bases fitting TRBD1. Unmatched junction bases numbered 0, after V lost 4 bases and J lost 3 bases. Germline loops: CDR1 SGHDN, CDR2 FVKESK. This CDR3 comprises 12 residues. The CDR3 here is CASSRDSYEQYF. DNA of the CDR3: TGTGCCAGCAGCCGGGACAGCTACGAGCAGTACTTC.

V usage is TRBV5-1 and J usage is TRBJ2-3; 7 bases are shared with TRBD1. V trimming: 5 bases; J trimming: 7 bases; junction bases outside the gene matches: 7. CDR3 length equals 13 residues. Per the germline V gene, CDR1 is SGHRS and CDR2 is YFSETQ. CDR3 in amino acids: CASSYTQGHTQYF. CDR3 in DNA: TGCGCCAGCAGTTATACACAGGGGCATACGCAGTATTTT. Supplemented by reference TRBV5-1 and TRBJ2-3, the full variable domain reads KAGVTQTPRYLIKTRGQQVTLSCSPISGHRSVSWYQQTPGQGLQFLFEYFSETQRNKGNFPGRFSGRQFSNSRSEMNVSTLELGDSALYLCASSYTQGHTQYFGPGTRLTVL.

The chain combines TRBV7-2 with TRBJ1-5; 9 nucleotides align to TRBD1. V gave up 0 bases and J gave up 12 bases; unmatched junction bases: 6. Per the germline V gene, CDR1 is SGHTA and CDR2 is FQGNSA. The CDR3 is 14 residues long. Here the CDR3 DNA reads TGTGCCAGCAGCTTAGCGAGGGGACAGGGCCTCCAGCATTTT. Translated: CASSLARGQGLQHF.

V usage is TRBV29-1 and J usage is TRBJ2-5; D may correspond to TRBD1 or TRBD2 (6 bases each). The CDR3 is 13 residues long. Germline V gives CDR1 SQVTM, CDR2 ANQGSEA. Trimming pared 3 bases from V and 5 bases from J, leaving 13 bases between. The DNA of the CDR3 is TGCAGCGTTGATAGGGGGGCCGGGGAGACCCAGTACTTC. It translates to CSVDRGAGETQYF.